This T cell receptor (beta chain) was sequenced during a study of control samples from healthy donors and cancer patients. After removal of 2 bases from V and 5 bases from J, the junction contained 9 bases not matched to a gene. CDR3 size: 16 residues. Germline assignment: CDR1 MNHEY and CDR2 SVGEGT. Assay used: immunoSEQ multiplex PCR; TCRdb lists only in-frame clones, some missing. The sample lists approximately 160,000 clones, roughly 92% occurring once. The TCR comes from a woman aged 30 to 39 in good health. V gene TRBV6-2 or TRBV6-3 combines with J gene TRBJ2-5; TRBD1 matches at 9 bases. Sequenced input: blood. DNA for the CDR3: TGTGCCAGCAGTTACCCCGGGACAGGGCTGCGGGAGACCCAGTACTTC. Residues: CASSYPGTGLRETQYF.